This T cell receptor (beta chain) was retrieved from a study of T-cell reconstitution after alpha-beta-depleted transplantation in children (dated by TCRdb to 2016 to 2017). A note on the overall study: T-cell immune reconstitution after TCRalphabeta/CD19-depleted allogeneic hematopoietic cell transplantation in children was quantitatively tracked in the study by means of TCR repertoire profiling.

Library preparation was by PCR. For sequencing, an Illumina HiSeq 2500 was employed. To normalize quantification of the TCRbeta repertoire, the TCR libraries were built with molecular barcoding that relied on unique molecular identifiers. TCRdb reworked the public reads: Q25 trimming with fastp, MiXCR clone assembly, productive beta chains retained. Identical CDR3 protein sequences are pooled into one entry, listed with their most common genes and DNA. The sample yields around 450,000 distinct CDR3 sequences; approximately 41% were counted once. The ten largest account for roughly 27% of the sample. The intended sense of this specimen's treatment or condition label: allogeneic hematopoietic cell transplantation with graft depleted of TCRalphabeta T cells and CD19 B cells. Transplant recipients were children who received TCRalphabeta/CD19-depleted allogeneic hematopoietic cell grafts. V is cut back by 2 bases and J by 6 bases, with 5 bases in the junction unmatched. Including cysteine and phenylalanine, the CDR3 has 14 amino acids. This entry keeps only the CDR3 DNA: 42 bases, framed from base 1. From the germline V gene (reference sequence), CDR1 is PRHDT and CDR2 is FYEKMQ.

This clonotype was counted only a few times. This receptor's antigen is unknown. Base qualities are not at hand, and no much larger clone is one base apart. The paper as a whole reports these results and caveats: The high TCRbeta diversity at day 60 in some patients was ascribed to recipient T cells and intrathymic progenitors that had survived conditioning. The frequencies of hyperexpanded clones fell over the following months, and after one year, T-cell counts and TCRbeta diversity were mostly attributed to newly produced T cells. The apparently early recovery of alphabetaT-cell counts about two months after transplant reportedly depended on only several hundred rapidly expanded clones that came from non-depleted graft cells.

This material consisted of PBMCs, taken before TCRalphabeta/CD19-depleted stem cell transplant. The TCR comes from a girl aged 2 to 9 with aplastic anemia, due to receive a stem cell transplant. The chain joins TRBV13 to TRBJ2-7, with 9 bases aligning to TRBD1. The DNA reads TGTGCCAGCAGCTTAAGGGGACAGGGAAGCGAGCAGTACTTC. This sequence encodes CASSLRGQGSEQYF.